The present entry profiles one T cell receptor beta chain with its context. Its antigen remains unidentified. These data originate in a study of a mutant IDH1 vaccine in newly diagnosed glioma. Specified time point: week 11, during vaccination. Each dose delivered 300 ug of mutant IDH1 20-mer peptide subcutaneously with imiquimod. The CDR3 is 16 residues long. Trimming stripped 1 base from V and 0 bases from J, with 8 bases between. CDR1 is SGHRS, CDR2 YFSETQ, per germline. Produced via immunoSEQ multiplex PCR; TCRdb's table is partial and in-frame only. Among over 95,000 clones listed, roughly 90% were seen once.

This sequence joins TRBV5-1 and TRBJ2-6; D perhaps matches TRBD2 (5 bases). The sample in question was PBMCs, obtained from a glioma patient whose treatment included an IDH1 peptide vaccine. The source of this sequence is a woman between 50 and 59 years old with glioma. CDR3: CASSLSGSSGANVLTF. The CDR3 DNA is TGCGCCAGCAGCTTGTCGGGGTCCTCTGGGGCCAACGTCCTGACTTTC.